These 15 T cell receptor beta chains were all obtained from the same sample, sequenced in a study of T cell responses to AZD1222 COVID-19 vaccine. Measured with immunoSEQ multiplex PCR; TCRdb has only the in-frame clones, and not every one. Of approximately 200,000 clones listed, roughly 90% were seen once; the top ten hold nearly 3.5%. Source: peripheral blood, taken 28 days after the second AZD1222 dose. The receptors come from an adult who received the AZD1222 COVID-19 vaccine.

CDR3 in DNA: TGTGCCAGCACCCTTAGCGGCGGCGGGGAGCTGTTTTTT. It is translated as CASTLSGGGELFF. The chain links TRBV9 to TRBJ2-2, with TRBD2 as a possible D gene (6 bases). V lost 6 bases to trimming and J lost 7 bases, with 13 bases between them. The CDR3 has 13 amino acids. Germline CDR1 is SGDLS and CDR2 is YYNGEE. Drawing the rest from reference TRBV9 and TRBJ2-2, the complete variable domain is DSGVTQTPKHLITATGQRVTLRCSPRSGDLSVYWYQQSLDQGLQFLIQYYNGEERAKGNILERFSAQQFPDLHSELNLSSLELGDSALYFCASTLSGGGELFFGEGSRLTVL.

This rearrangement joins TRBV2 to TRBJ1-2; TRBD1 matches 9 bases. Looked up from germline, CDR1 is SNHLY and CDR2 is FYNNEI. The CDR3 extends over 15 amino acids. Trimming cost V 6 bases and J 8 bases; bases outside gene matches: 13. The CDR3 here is CASSDGQGRVGGYTF. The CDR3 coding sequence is TGTGCCAGCAGCGACGGACAGGGGCGGGTCGGCGGCTACACCTTC.

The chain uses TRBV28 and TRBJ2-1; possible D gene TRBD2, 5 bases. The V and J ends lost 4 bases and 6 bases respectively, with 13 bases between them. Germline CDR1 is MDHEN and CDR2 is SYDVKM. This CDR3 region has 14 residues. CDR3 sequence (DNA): TGTGCCAGCAGTTACCATCGAGGGCCCAATGAGCAGTTCTTC. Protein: CASSYHRGPNEQFF.

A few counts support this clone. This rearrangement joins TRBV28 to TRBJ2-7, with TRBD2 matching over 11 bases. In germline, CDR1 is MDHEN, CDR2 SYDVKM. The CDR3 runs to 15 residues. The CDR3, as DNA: TGTGCTACCGGGACTAGCGGAACTAGCTCCTACGAGCAGTACTTC. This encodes CATGTSGTSSYEQYF.

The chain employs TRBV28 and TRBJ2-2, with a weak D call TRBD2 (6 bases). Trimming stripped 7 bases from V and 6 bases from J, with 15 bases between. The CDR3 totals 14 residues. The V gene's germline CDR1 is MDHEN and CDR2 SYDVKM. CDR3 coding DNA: TGTGCCAGCACTGAGCGGGTAAAGGCCGGGGAGCTGTTTTTT. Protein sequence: CASTERVKAGELFF.

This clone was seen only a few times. CDR3 in DNA: TGTGCCAGCAGCCGGACAGCCTTTAATTCACCCCTCCACTTT. Protein product: CASSRTAFNSPLHF. The chain combines TRBV14 with TRBJ1-6; weak D call: TRBD1 (6 bases). The V end lost 4 bases, the J end lost 6 bases, and 10 bases lay between the germline ends. Germline V gene sequence: CDR1 SGHDN, CDR2 FVKESK. CDR3 length: 14 residues.

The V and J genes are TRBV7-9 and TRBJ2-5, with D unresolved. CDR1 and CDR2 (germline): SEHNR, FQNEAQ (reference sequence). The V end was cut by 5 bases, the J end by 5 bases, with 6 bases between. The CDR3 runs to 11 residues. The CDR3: CASSLLETQYF. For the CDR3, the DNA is TGTGCCAGCAGCCTTCTGGAGACCCAGTACTTC.

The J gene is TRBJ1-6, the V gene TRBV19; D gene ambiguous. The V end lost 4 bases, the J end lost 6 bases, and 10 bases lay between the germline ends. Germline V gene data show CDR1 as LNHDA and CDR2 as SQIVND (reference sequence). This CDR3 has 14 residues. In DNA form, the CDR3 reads TGTGCCAGTAGTAACCCGGGATTTAATTCACCCCTCCACTTT. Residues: CASSNPGFNSPLHF.

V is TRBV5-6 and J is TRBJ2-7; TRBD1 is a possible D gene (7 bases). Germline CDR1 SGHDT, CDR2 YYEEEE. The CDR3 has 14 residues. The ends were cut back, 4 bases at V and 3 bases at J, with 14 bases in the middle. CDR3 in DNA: TGTGCCAGCAGCCGGAGGGGGCAGGTCTACGAGCAGTACTTC. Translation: CASSRRGQVYEQYF.

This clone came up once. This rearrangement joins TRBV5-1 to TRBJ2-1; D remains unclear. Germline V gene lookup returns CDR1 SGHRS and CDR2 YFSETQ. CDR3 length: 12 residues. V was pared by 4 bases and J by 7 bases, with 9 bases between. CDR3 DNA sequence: TGCGCCAGCAGCGATTTTGTGAATGAGCAGTTCTTC. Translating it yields CASSDFVNEQFF. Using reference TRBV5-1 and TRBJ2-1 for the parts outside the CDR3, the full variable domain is KAGVTQTPRYLIKTRGQQVTLSCSPISGHRSVSWYQQTPGQGLQFLFEYFSETQRNKGNFPGRFSGRQFSNSRSEMNVSTLELGDSALYLCASSDFVNEQFFGPGTRLTVL.

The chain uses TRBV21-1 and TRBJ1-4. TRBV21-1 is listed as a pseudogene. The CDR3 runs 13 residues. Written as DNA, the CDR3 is TGTGCCATCCACGGAGCCTATAATGAAAAACTGTTTTTT. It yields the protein CAIHGAYNEKLFF.

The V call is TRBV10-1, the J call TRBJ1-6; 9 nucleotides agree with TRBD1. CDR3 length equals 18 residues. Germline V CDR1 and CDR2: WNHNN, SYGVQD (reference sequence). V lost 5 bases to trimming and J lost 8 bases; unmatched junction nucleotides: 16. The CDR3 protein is CASSTLYRGRITHSPLHF. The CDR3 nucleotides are TGCGCCAGCAGTACTCTTTACAGGGGGCGAATCACTCATTCACCCCTCCACTTT.

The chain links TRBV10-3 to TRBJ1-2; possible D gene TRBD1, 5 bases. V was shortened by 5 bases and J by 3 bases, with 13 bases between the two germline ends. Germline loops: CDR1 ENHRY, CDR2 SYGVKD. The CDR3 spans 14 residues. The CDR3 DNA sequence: TGTGCCATCAGTCGCCGGGACTCCGACTATGGCTACACCTTC. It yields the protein CAISRRDSDYGYTF.

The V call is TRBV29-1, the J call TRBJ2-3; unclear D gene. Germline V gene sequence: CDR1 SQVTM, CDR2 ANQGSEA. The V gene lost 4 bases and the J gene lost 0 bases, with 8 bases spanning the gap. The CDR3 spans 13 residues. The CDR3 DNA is TGCAGCGTTGCTACAGACAGCACAGATACGCAGTATTTT. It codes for CSVATDSTDTQYF.

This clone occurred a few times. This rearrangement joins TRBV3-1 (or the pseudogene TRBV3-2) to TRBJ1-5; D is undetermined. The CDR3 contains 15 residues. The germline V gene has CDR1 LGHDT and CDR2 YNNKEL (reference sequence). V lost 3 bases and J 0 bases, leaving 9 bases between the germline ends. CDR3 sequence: CASSQGDYSNQPQHF. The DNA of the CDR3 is TGTGCCAGCAGCCAGGGAGACTATAGCAATCAGCCCCAGCATTTT.